The next 3 T cell receptor beta chains were all read from a single sample in a study of CD8 T cells in Susac syndrome. RNA amounts of roughly 0.45 to 1 ug underwent reverse transcription with random hexamers. TCRdb independently ran MiXCR on the immunoSEQ multiplex PCR reads; one entry per CDR3 protein. The data show a few hundred thousand distinct CDR3 sequences, with around 90% seen just once and about 0.15% held by the top ten. Specimen: CD8+ T cells from PBMCs. Source of these receptors: a human donor with multiple sclerosis.

In its sample, this clonotype was seen once. The rearrangement joins TRBV5-6 to TRBJ2-2, with D perhaps TRBD1 (5 bases). The germline CDR1 and CDR2 sequences are SGHDT and YYEEEE. The V and J ends lost 4 bases and 2 bases respectively, with 12 bases between them. CDR3 size: 15 residues. CDR3 sequence reads: CASSTPTANTGELFF. Here the CDR3 DNA reads TGTGCCAGCAGCACTCCGACAGCCAACACCGGGGAGCTGTTTTTT.

This clonotype has a single count. The chain couples TRBV10-3 to TRBJ2-7; D is ambiguous. The CDR3 contains 13 residues. Germline CDR1 reads ENHRY; CDR2 reads SYGVKD. V lost 4 bases to trimming and J lost 2 bases, with 9 bases between them. The DNA for the CDR3 is TGTGCCATCAGTGGGGAATGGCCCTACGAGCAGTACTTC. Protein: CAISGEWPYEQYF.

The rearrangement joins TRBV25-1 to TRBJ1-1, with D possibly TRBD1 on 6 matching bases. V was clipped by 7 bases and J by 11 bases, with 20 bases between them. The germline CDR1 and CDR2 sequences are MGHDK and SYGVNS. This CDR3 is 13 amino acids long. CDR3 amino acids: CASKGQSTGGAFF. The CDR3 DNA reads TGTGCCAGCAAAGGACAGTCGACCGGCGGGGCTTTCTTT.